The subject of this entry is one T cell receptor beta chain. Its antigen remains unknown. The J segment lost 4 bases and the V segment lost 3 bases, leaving 9 bases of the junction unmatched. Germline V gene lookup returns CDR1 SGHRS and CDR2 YFSETQ. The CDR3 is made up of 18 amino acids. This specimen comes from a study of PD-1 blockade in classical Hodgkin lymphoma. Turning to the study itself: Nivolumab was given intravenously to patients at 3 mg/kg every 2 weeks.

Regarding the study as a whole: Baseline diversity was lower in partial responders and progressors than complete responders.

Every patient relapsed after autologous stem cell transplantation, and brentuximab vedotin exposure varied. The patients, who had relapsed/refractory classical Hodgkin lymphoma, achieved best responses of complete response, partial response or progressive disease. This table comes from immunoSEQ multiplex PCR, and its TCRdb copy is limited to in-frame clones, with some not included. This sample yields some 20,000 clones, of which roughly 85% are seen a single time; about an eighth belongs to the top ten. The V gene is TRBV5-1, the J gene TRBJ2-5, with 16 bases matching TRBD2. The specimen was peripheral blood mononuclear cells (PBMCs), collected before the second cycle of nivolumab. This receptor was identified in a human donor with classical Hodgkin lymphoma. CDR3 sequence reads: CASSSDGTSGGASETQYF. The CDR3 nucleotides read TGCGCCAGCAGCTCGGACGGGACTAGCGGGGGGGCCTCAGAGACCCAGTACTTC.